This entry describes one TCR beta chain. The data stem from a study of cytomegalovirus exposure and HLA in healthy donors. Trimming pared 5 bases from V and 5 bases from J, leaving 12 bases between. The germline CDR1 and CDR2 sequences are SNHLY and FYNNEI. The CDR3 runs 13 residues. Clones were read by immunoSEQ multiplex PCR, and TCRdb kept only the in-frame ones, dropping some. This sample has 120,000 to 150,000 clones; about 91% occur once, and the top ten carry less than 5.5%. The sequencing sample was made of PBMCs. V usage is TRBV2 and J usage is TRBJ2-5; TRBD1 is a possible D gene (5 bases). The clonotype comes from a man aged 18 to 30 in good health and CMV-seropositive. The chain's CDR3 is CASSRQLLETQYF. The CDR3 nucleotides read TGTGCCAGCAGTAGACAGCTGCTGGAGACCCAGTACTTC. Full variable domain (remainder filled in from reference TRBV2 and TRBJ2-5): EPEVTQTPSHQVTQMGQEVILRCVPISNHLYFYWYRQILGQKVEFLVSFYNNEISEKSEIFDDQFSVERPDGSNFTLKIRSTKLEDSAMYFCASSRQLLETQYFGPGTRLLVL.